This TCR beta chain came from a study of blood T cell repertoires in COVID-19. This CDR3 is 14 amino acids long. Germline V gene sequence: CDR1 SQVTM, CDR2 ANQGSEA. The V gene end was trimmed by 7 bases and the J gene end by 10 bases; junction bases not matched to a gene: 15. Method: immunoSEQ multiplex PCR; TCRdb's copy keeps in-frame clones and lacks some. The sample yields around 300,000 clones, around 90% seen once. This clone was recorded only once. The chain links TRBV29-1 to TRBJ2-3; 9 nucleotides match TRBD1. This sequence was found in a woman aged 25 to 45 with COVID-19, enrolled during active disease. Input material: peripheral blood. CDR3 nucleotides: TGCAGCGCTTCGACAGGGGGTCGGCCCGGGGCGCAGTATTTT. It is translated as CSASTGGRPGAQYF.